The clone carrying this T cell receptor beta chain was recorded many times. Its antigen is as yet unknown. Three rounds of nested PCR, following a modified ARM-PCR protocol, produced the TCRbeta library. One entry per CDR3 protein results from TCRdb running MiXCR on the multiplex PCR reads. The repertoire includes about 200,000 distinct CDR3 sequences, over 55% of them detected once, and less than 25% sits in the top ten. Germline V gene sequence: CDR1 DFQATT, CDR2 SNEGSKA (reference sequence). This CDR3 region has 14 residues. V lost 0 bases, J lost 10 bases, and 10 bases stayed unmatched. RNA was extracted from bulk tissue without any cell sorting. This specimen comes from a study of tumor and adjacent non-tumor tissue in lung cancer. Study information: Patients were aged about 30 to 80, fewer than twelve men and a handful of women, stage I to III. Study-level findings and limits: Tumor tissue had significantly higher TCR diversity than normal lung.

Input material: lung tumor tissue. The V gene is TRBV20-1, the J gene TRBJ2-7; 9 nucleotides match TRBD2. This clonotype originated in a man aged 55 to 70 with non-small cell lung cancer. DNA for the CDR3: TGCAGTGCTAGAGATCGGGGACTAGCAGTGGACCAGTACTTC. Translating gives CSARDRGLAVDQYF.